This record covers a single T cell receptor (beta chain). The antigen is unknown. These data come from a study of regulatory T cells. The CDR3 sequence is 15 residues long. Trimming at V came to 6 bases and at J to 7 bases, leaving 12 bases not matched to a gene. The V gene's germline CDR1 is MDHEN and CDR2 SYDVKM. Amplification used 52 TRBV primers and 13 TRBJ primers. Produced via immunoSEQ multiplex PCR; TCRdb's table is partial and in-frame only. Found here are around 17,000 clones, roughly 88% of them singletons; the top ten hold less than 9.5%. Sorting split CD4+ cells into CD25-high CD127-low Tregs and CD25-low CD127-high conventional T cells. Whole-study findings and limits: In CD3G-deficient patients, conventional CD4+ T cells were enriched for hydrophobic CDR3 residues at positions 6 and 7.

The material sequenced was conventional CD4+ T cells sorted from blood. This sequence joins TRBV28 and TRBJ1-2, with 9 bases identical to TRBD1. The receptor was derived from a person aged 25 to 40 with CD3G deficiency. CDR3 residues: CASRSRDRAKGGYTF. CDR3 coding DNA: TGTGCCAGCAGATCCCGGGACAGGGCCAAAGGTGGCTACACCTTC.